This passage covers 5 T cell receptor beta chains from one sample sequenced in a study of T-cell reconstitution after alpha-beta-depleted transplantation in children. Unique molecular identifiers were built into the TCRbeta library. Each CDR3 protein gets one entry after TCRdb re-called the PCR reads with MiXCR. The sample includes just under 250,000 distinct CDR3 sequences, roughly 23% of them seen just once. This specimen was PBMCs, taken before TCRalphabeta/CD19-depleted stem cell transplant. All receptors derive from a girl under 10 years old with Fanconi anemia, due to receive a stem cell transplant.

There are a few counts of this clonotype. The junction differs from germline at one of its ends, possibly a read error. The rearrangement uses TRBV29-1 and TRBJ1-1; TRBD1 is a possible D gene (6 bases). The CDR3 runs to 10 residues. The germline gives CDR1 SQVTM, CDR2 ANQGSEA. The CDR3 bases are TGCAGCGTGTATGACAGGCGTATCTACTTT. Amino acid sequence: CSVYDRRIYF.

The rearrangement joins TRBV7-6 to TRBJ1-5, with D possibly being TRBD1 (5 bases). V gave up 3 bases and J gave up 5 bases, with 14 bases separating them. The CDR3 totals 15 residues. Germline V gives CDR1 SGHVS, CDR2 FNYEAQ. The CDR3 coding sequence is TGTGCCAGCAGCTTGGAGGCGGGACTAGATCAGCCCCAGCATTTT. This encodes CASSLEAGLDQPQHF.

V is TRBV7-3 and J is TRBJ2-1, with D uncertain. Trimming shortened V by 5 bases and J by 0 bases, and 14 bases separated the two germline ends. Germline CDR1 and CDR2: SGHTA and FQGTGA. The CDR3 spans 16 residues. CDR3 nucleotides: TGTGCCAGCAGCCACCATAACCCGAACTCCTACAATGAGCAGTTCTTC. Residues: CASSHHNPNSYNEQFF. Combining the CDR3 with reference TRBV7-3 and TRBJ2-1 gives the whole variable domain GAGVSQTPSNKVTEKGKYVELRCDPISGHTALYWYRQSLGQGPEFLIYFQGTGAADDSGLPNDRFFAVRPEGSVSTLKIQRTERGDSAVYLCASSHHNPNSYNEQFFGPGTRLTVL.

This clonotype was seen at least ten times. This chain uses TRBV27 with TRBJ2-7; weak D call: TRBD1 (6 bases). CDR1 is MNHEY and CDR2 is SMNVEV in the germline V gene (reference sequence). V was pared by 3 bases and J by 2 bases, with 11 bases between. CDR3 length equals 14 residues. CDR3 sequence reads: CASSLIAGAYEQYF. CDR3 sequence (DNA): TGTGCCAGCAGTTTGATAGCAGGGGCCTACGAGCAGTACTTC.

This clonotype was seen a few times. The CDR3, as DNA: TGTGCCAGCAGTCCCGGACAGTCGGCCTACAATGAGCAGTTCTTC. Translated: CASSPGQSAYNEQFF. This chain uses TRBV12-3 or TRBV12-4 with TRBJ2-1; weak D call: TRBD1 (6 bases). Trimming stripped 5 bases from V and 2 bases from J, with 13 bases between. This CDR3 comprises 15 residues.